The 3 T cell receptor beta chains below all came from one sample that was sequenced in a study of OX40 agonist ivuxolimab in advanced cancers. Assay used: immunoSEQ multiplex PCR; TCRdb lists only in-frame clones, some missing. Altogether tens of thousands of clones are present, around nine tenths being singletons, with the ten largest covering approximately 0.3%. The sequenced sample was CD4+ or CD8+ T cells sorted from blood, obtained in a trial of the OX40 agonist ivuxolimab. The receptors were gathered from an adult with an advanced solid tumor such as melanoma, head and neck, liver or kidney cancer.

The chain combines TRBV2 with TRBJ2-2; D is unclear. The CDR3 length is 15 residues. Trimming stripped 5 bases from V and 6 bases from J, with 16 bases between. Germline CDR1 SNHLY, CDR2 FYNNEI. CDR3 sequence: CASSWSRERSGELFF. The CDR3 coding sequence is TGTGCCAGCAGTTGGAGTAGAGAAAGGTCCGGGGAGCTGTTTTTT.

The chain links TRBV5-1 to TRBJ2-7; TRBD1 is a possible D gene (5 bases). Germline CDR1 is SGHRS and CDR2 is YFSETQ. The CDR3 length is 14 residues. V shed 1 base and J shed 2 bases, with 10 bases lying between them. This CDR3 is CASSLYSRAYEQYF. The CDR3, as DNA: TGCGCCAGCAGCTTGTATTCCAGGGCCTACGAGCAGTACTTC.

The chain uses TRBV7-8 and TRBJ1-5; D is uncertain. The CDR3 has 14 amino acids. The germline V gene encodes CDR1 SGHVS and CDR2 FQNEAQ. Trimming cost V 1 base and J 2 bases, with 6 bases left between them. The CDR3 nucleotides read TGTGCCAGCAGCTTAGACACAGGCAATCAGCCCCAGCATTTT. Translating it yields CASSLDTGNQPQHF. Supplemented by reference TRBV7-8 and TRBJ1-5, the full variable domain reads GAGVSQSPRYKVAKRGQDVALRCDPISGHVSLFWYQQALGQGPEFLTYFQNEAQLDKSGLPSDRFFAERPEGSVSTLKIQRTQQEDSAVYLCASSLDTGNQPQHFGDGTRLSIL.